This TCR beta chain was profiled in a study (dated by TCRdb to the mid-2010s). The method was RT-PCR. The listed sequencing device is Illumina MiSeq. The public reads were reanalyzed by TCRdb: fastp trimming at Q25, MiXCR alignment, in-frame beta chains only. Each entry is one CDR3 protein sequence, shown with its most common DNA and genes. This sample is represented by fewer than 800,000 distinct CDR3 sequences; approximately 15% of them were singletons. The ten biggest clones cover 3% to 4.5% of the sample. The CDR3 runs 14 residues from the cysteine to the phenylalanine. Left in the record is the CDR3 DNA by itself, 42 bases read in frame from the first base. For this chain, trimming is 2 bases at the V end and 5 bases at the J end, and the number of junction bases without a gene match is 4. Per the germline V gene, MNHEY is the CDR1 and SVGAGI is the CDR2. In regard to this clonotype: What antigen it recognizes has not been identified. No quality values exist for individual bases; no much larger clone is one base distant.

The clonotype comes from a female donor in good health, serving as a healthy control. Sequencing was performed on memory CD4+ T cells from blood. The chain uses TRBV6-5 and TRBJ1-1; a stretch of 8 junction bases matches TRBD1. Read as DNA, the sequence is TGTGCCAGCAGTTACAACAGGGGGAGTACTGAAGCTTTCTTT. The resulting protein is CASSYNRGSTEAFF.